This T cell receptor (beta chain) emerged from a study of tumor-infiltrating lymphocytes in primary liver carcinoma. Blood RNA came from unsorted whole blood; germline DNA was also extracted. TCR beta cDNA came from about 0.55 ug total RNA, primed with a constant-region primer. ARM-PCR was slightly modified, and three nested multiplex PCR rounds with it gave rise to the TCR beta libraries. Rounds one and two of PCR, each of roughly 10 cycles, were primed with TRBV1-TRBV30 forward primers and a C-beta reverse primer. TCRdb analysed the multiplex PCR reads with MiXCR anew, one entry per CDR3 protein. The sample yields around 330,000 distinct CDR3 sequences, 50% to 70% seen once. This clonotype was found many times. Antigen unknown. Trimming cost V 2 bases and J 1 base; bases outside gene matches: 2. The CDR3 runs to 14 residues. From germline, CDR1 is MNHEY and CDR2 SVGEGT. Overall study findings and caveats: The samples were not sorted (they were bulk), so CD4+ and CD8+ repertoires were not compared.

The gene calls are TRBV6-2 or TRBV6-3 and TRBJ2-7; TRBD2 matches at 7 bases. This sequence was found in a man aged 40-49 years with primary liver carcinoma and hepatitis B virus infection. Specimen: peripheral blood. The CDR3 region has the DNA TGTGCCAGCAGTTACGAGGGACTATCCTACGAGCAGTACTTC. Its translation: CASSYEGLSYEQYF.